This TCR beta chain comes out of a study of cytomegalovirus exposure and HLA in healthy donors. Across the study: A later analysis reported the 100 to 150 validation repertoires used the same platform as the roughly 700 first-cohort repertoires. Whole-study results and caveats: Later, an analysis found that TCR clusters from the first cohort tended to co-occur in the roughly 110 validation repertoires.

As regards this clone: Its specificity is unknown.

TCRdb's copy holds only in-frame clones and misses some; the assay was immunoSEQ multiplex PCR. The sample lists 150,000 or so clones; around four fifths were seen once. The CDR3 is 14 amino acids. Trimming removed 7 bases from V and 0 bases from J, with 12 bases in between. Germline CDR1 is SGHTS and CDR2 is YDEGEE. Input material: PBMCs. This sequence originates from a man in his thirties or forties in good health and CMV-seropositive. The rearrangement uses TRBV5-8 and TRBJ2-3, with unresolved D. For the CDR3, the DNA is TGTGCCAGCCGGCGGTTCGGAAGCACAGATACGCAGTATTTT. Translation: CASRRFGSTDTQYF.